These 23 T cell receptor beta chains originate from one sample sequenced in a study of shared clonotypes between healthy human individuals (dated by TCRdb to the early 2020s). The library came from the immunoSEQ multiplex PCR assay. Entries here come from immuneACCESS through TCRdb and include only in-frame sequences with V and J called. Some clones fail to appear in such tables; in the studies checked, an unresolved V gene covers under half of the shortfall, and the cause of the remainder is unknown. The sample table records roughly 1 million clones; 60% to 80% of these occur just once. About 1.5% of the sample goes to the ten largest clones. The specimen sequenced was memory CD4+ T cells sorted from blood. What the cell subset or site label conveys for this sample: CD45RA-negative fraction. Source of these receptors: a man aged 18 to 30 in good health.

The chain uses TRBV12-5 and TRBJ2-5; the D is unclear. In germline, CDR1 is LGHNT, CDR2 FRNRAP. The CDR3 has 15 amino acids. Deletions cut 8 bases from V and 2 bases from J, with 18 bases between. In nucleotides, the CDR3 is TGTGCTAGTAGCCCCCCCGGGTCTACACAAGAGACCCAGTACTTC. Amino acids: CASSPPGSTQETQYF.

Ten or more counts support this clone. The chain joins TRBV6-5 to TRBJ2-7, with D uncertain. Germline V CDR1 and CDR2: MNHEY, SVGAGI. This CDR3 contains 12 residues. Trimming shortened V by 10 bases and J by 3 bases, and 13 bases separated the two germline ends. The CDR3 region is CATRSDRYEQYF. DNA for the CDR3: TGTGCCACCCGGTCAGACCGCTACGAGCAGTACTTC.

This rearrangement joins TRBV2 to TRBJ2-5; tentatively, D is TRBD2 (6 bases). The CDR3 runs to 14 residues. Germline CDR1 is SNHLY and CDR2 is FYNNEI. V was pared by 6 bases and J by 7 bases, with 18 bases between. In nucleotides, the CDR3 is TGTGCCAGCAGGGGGGTCCAGGCCGGGGGGACCCAGTACTTC. Translation: CASRGVQAGGTQYF.

This chain uses TRBV11-2 with TRBJ2-2, with 8 bases that match TRBD2. With 1 base clipped from V and 1 base from J, the junction kept 2 bases outside the gene matches. The CDR3 runs 16 residues. Germline V gene sequence: CDR1 SGHAT, CDR2 FQNNGV. The CDR3 reads CASSLAGGRNTGELFF. Here the CDR3 DNA reads TGTGCCAGCAGCTTAGCGGGGGGGCGGAACACCGGGGAGCTGTTTTTT.

To note about this clone: The junction does not match germline at one end; this may be a read error. The CDR3 DNA follows: TGTGCTAGCAGCCCGGGACTAGATCATGAGCAGTTCTTC. Residues: CASSPGLDHEQFF. The chain is built from TRBV7-7 and TRBJ2-1; 8 bases are shared with TRBD2. Germline V lookup: CDR1 SSHAT, CDR2 FNYEAQ (reference sequence). CDR3 length equals 13 residues. The complete variable domain, with remaining parts taken from reference TRBV7-7 and TRBJ2-1, reads GAGVSQSPRYKVTKRGQDVTLRCDPISSHATLYWYQQALGQGPEFLTYFNYEAQPDKSGLPSDRFSAERPEGSISTLTIQRTEQRDSAMYRCASSPGLDHEQFFGPGTRLTVL.

This clone has more than one count but fewer than ten. The genes are TRBV7-2 and TRBJ2-7; TRBD1 aligns across 10 bases. CDR3 length equals 14 residues. V shed 5 bases and J 5 bases; nucleotides not matched to a gene: 6. Per germline, CDR1 SGHTA and CDR2 FQGNSA. The CDR3 DNA follows: TGTGCCAGCAGCAGAGACAGGGGGCGAGACGAGCAGTACTTC. Its protein product is CASSRDRGRDEQYF.

The V call is TRBV7-2, the J call TRBJ1-1; perhaps TRBD1 as D (6 bases). The CDR3 consists of 13 residues. The V gene's germline CDR1 is SGHTA and CDR2 FQGNSA. The V gene lost 3 bases and the J gene lost 8 bases, with 13 bases spanning the gap. CDR3 region: CASSFGTSLEAFF. CDR3 sequence (DNA): TGTGCCAGCAGCTTCGGGACAAGTCTCGAAGCTTTCTTT.

This chain links TRBV18 with TRBJ1-4, with TRBD1 as a possible D gene (6 bases). With 6 bases removed from V and 8 bases from J, the gap between germline ends came to 16 bases. This CDR3 spans 14 amino acids. The V gene's germline CDR1 is KGHSH and CDR2 LQKENI. The CDR3 protein is CASSLGGAGEKLFF. As DNA, the CDR3 is TGTGCCAGCTCTTTGGGGGGGGCTGGCGAAAAACTGTTTTTT. Full variable domain (outside the CDR3, taken from reference TRBV18 and TRBJ1-4): NAGVMQNPRHLVRRRGQEARLRCSPMKGHSHVYWYRQLPEEGLKFMVYLQKENIIDESGMPKERFSAEFPKEGPSILRIQQVVRGDSAAYFCASSLGGAGEKLFFGSGTQLSVL.

V is TRBV9 and J is TRBJ2-6; 7 bases are a match to TRBD1. In germline, CDR1 is SGDLS, CDR2 YYNGEE. V shed 4 bases and J 4 bases; nucleotides not matched to a gene: 8. This CDR3 contains 16 residues. The CDR3 region has the DNA TGTGCCAGCAGCCCCCGACAGGGCACAGGGGCCAACGTCCTGACTTTC. It codes for CASSPRQGTGANVLTF. Filled out from reference TRBV9 and TRBJ2-6, the complete variable domain reads DSGVTQTPKHLITATGQRVTLRCSPRSGDLSVYWYQQSLDQGLQFLIQYYNGEERAKGNILERFSAQQFPDLHSELNLSSLELGDSALYFCASSPRQGTGANVLTFGAGSRLTVL.

The chain carries TRBV15 and TRBJ2-7, with D tentatively TRBD1 (5 bases). CDR1 and CDR2 (germline): LNHNV, YYDKDF (reference sequence). Trimming took 4 bases from V and 3 from J, leaving 10 bases between them. The CDR3 sequence is 13 residues long. The CDR3 nucleotides read TGTGCCACCAGCAAAGACAGAGTCTACGAGCAGTACTTC. Translated, it gives CATSKDRVYEQYF.

This chain links TRBV28 with TRBJ2-7; the match to TRBD2 covers 7 bases. V shed 3 bases and J 4 bases; nucleotides not matched to a gene: 6. The CDR3 loop spans 14 amino acids. CDR1 and CDR2 from the germline V gene are MDHEN and SYDVKM. The CDR3 here is CASSLGGGDYEQYF. The CDR3 region has the DNA TGTGCCAGCAGTTTGGGCGGGGGAGATTACGAGCAGTACTTC.

V is TRBV28 and J is TRBJ1-1; D is unresolved. The CDR3 is made up of 13 amino acids. V was clipped by 9 bases and J by 1 base, with 12 bases between them. Germline V lookup: CDR1 MDHEN, CDR2 SYDVKM. CDR3 DNA: TGTGCCAGTACCCCCCCCAAGAACACTGAAGCTTTCTTT. Protein product: CASTPPKNTEAFF.

The chain uses TRBV19 and TRBJ1-5; D not resolved. V was trimmed by 3 bases and J by 6 bases, leaving 18 bases between them. This CDR3 is 16 amino acids long. Per the germline V gene, CDR1 is LNHDA and CDR2 is SQIVND (reference sequence). The CDR3 is CASSIAPGGGGQPQHF. CDR3 DNA sequence: TGTGCCAGTAGTATCGCCCCCGGAGGTGGCGGTCAGCCCCAGCATTTT.

The chain's CDR3 is CSVEVPPAGEQYF. The CDR3 bases are TGCAGCGTTGAGGTCCCGCCGGCGGGTGAGCAGTACTTC. The chain links TRBV29-1 to TRBJ2-5; D is possibly TRBD2 (5 bases). This CDR3 is built from 13 residues. V was shortened by 3 bases and J by 11 bases, with 19 bases between the two germline ends. Per germline, CDR1 SQVTM and CDR2 ANQGSEA. The whole variable domain, filled in from reference TRBV29-1 and TRBJ2-5, reads SAVISQKPSRDICQRGTSLTIQCQVDSQVTMMFWYRQQPGQSLTLIATANQGSEATYESGFVIDKFPISRPNLTFSTLTVSNMSPEDSSIYLCSVEVPPAGEQYFGPGTRLLVL.

The chain is built from TRBV28 and TRBJ2-1; 7 nucleotides line up with TRBD2. The CDR3 extends over 13 amino acids. CDR1 and CDR2 (germline): MDHEN, SYDVKM. V lost 6 bases to trimming and J lost 4 bases; unmatched junction nucleotides: 3. CDR3 residues: CASSLGGYNEQFF. The CDR3 DNA reads as TGTGCCAGCAGCCTCGGGGGGTACAATGAGCAGTTCTTC.

The chain couples TRBV5-4 to TRBJ2-2; 9 positions match TRBD2. The germline CDR1 and CDR2 sequences are SGHNT and YYREEE (reference sequence). The J segment lost 6 bases and the V segment lost 6 bases, leaving 12 bases of the junction unmatched. This CDR3 region has 16 residues. The CDR3 here is CASTSLSGSIPGELFF. The CDR3 bases are TGTGCCAGCACCTCCCTTAGCGGGAGTATCCCCGGGGAGCTGTTTTTT.

J is TRBJ2-4 and V is TRBV18; 8 nucleotides agree with TRBD2. Germline values: CDR1 KGHSH, CDR2 LQKENI. Unmatched junction bases numbered 2, after V lost 0 bases and J lost 7 bases. This CDR3 is built from 14 residues. The CDR3 DNA follows: TGTGCCAGCTCACCACCGACTAGCGATAACATTCAGTACTTC. It yields the protein CASSPPTSDNIQYF. Full variable domain (rest looked up from reference TRBV18 and TRBJ2-4): NAGVMQNPRHLVRRRGQEARLRCSPMKGHSHVYWYRQLPEEGLKFMVYLQKENIIDESGMPKERFSAEFPKEGPSILRIQQVVRGDSAAYFCASSPPTSDNIQYFGAGTRLSVL.

V gene TRBV27 combines with J gene TRBJ1-1, with 10 bases aligning to TRBD1. Germline V CDR1 and CDR2: MNHEY, SMNVEV (reference sequence). The trim removed 6 bases at V and 10 bases at J, leaving 5 bases unmatched. The CDR3 has 12 residues. CDR3 nucleotide sequence: TGTGCCAGCAGCGACAGGGGGCGGCCAGCTTTCTTT. This translates into CASSDRGRPAFF.

The rearrangement uses TRBV6-5 and TRBJ1-2; TRBD1 might be the D (5 bases). The length of the CDR3 is 13 residues. Deletions cut 11 bases from V and 4 bases from J, with 17 bases between. Per germline, CDR1 MNHEY and CDR2 SVGAGI. The CDR3 reads CAGGIRGVYGYTF. CDR3 DNA: TGTGCCGGAGGGATAAGAGGGGTCTATGGCTACACCTTC.

The V and J genes are TRBV7-2 and TRBJ2-5; no firm D call. The V end was cut by 3 bases, the J end by 0 bases, with 5 bases between. The germline gives CDR1 SGHTA, CDR2 FQGNSA. This CDR3 spans 13 amino acids. DNA of the CDR3: TGTGCCAGCAGCTTGTGGTACCAAGAGACCCAGTACTTC. As protein: CASSLWYQETQYF.

In DNA form, the CDR3 reads TGTGCCAGCAGCTTCTACCCGGGACAGGGGTGGGCTGAAGCTTTCTTT. Protein product: CASSFYPGQGWAEAFF. This chain joins TRBV7-9 and TRBJ1-1; 10 bases fit TRBD1. In germline, CDR1 is SEHNR, CDR2 FQNEAQ (reference sequence). There are 16 residues in the CDR3. The junction had 10 bases not matched to a gene; V was cut back by 3 bases and J by 6 bases.

With regard to this clone: This CDR3 is also generated by other DNA sequences in the sample. The chain employs TRBV2 and TRBJ1-3; TRBD1 agrees at 7 bases. The CDR3 totals 13 residues. CDR1 and CDR2 from the germline V gene are SNHLY and FYNNEI. The V and J ends lost 6 bases and 4 bases, in that order; junction bases with no gene match: 3. The CDR3: CASRRGPGNTIYF. CDR3 nucleotide sequence: TGTGCCAGCAGGAGGGGGCCCGGAAACACCATATATTTT.

This clone was recorded a few times. CDR3 DNA: TGTGCCAGCAGCTTAGGGGGACTAGCGGATACGCAGTATTTT. Protein sequence: CASSLGGLADTQYF. This sequence joins TRBV11-3 and TRBJ2-3, with 10 bases lining up with TRBD2. The junction had 1 base not matched to a gene; V was cut back by 1 base and J by 6 bases. The CDR3 runs 14 residues. The germline CDR1 and CDR2 sequences are SGHNT and YENEEA.